A single sample gave rise to the 10 T cell receptor beta chains below, sequenced in a study of T cell responses to AZD1222 COVID-19 vaccine. Sequencing was performed with immunoSEQ multiplex PCR; in TCRdb, only in-frame clones are kept and a portion is missing. Of 140,000 to 150,000 clones listed, around 89% were seen once; the top ten hold 4.5% to 6.5%. The material was peripheral blood, obtained on day 0 of AZD1222 vaccination. The origin of the receptors is an adult in good health.

The chain carries TRBV19 and TRBJ1-2; maybe TRBD1 (6 bases). The ends were cut back, 5 bases at V and 4 bases at J, with 14 bases in the middle. The germline gives CDR1 LNHDA, CDR2 SQIVND (reference sequence). The CDR3 contains 14 residues. The CDR3 DNA sequence: TGTGCCAGTAGTGCACAGGGAGGAGGCTATGGCTACACCTTC. Protein product: CASSAQGGGYGYTF.

Only one count was recorded for this clone. This chain links TRBV27 with TRBJ2-2, with unresolved D. This CDR3 is 14 amino acids long. The germline gives CDR1 MNHEY, CDR2 SMNVEV (reference sequence). Trimming removed 6 bases from V and 1 base from J, with 9 bases in between. The CDR3 region has the DNA TGTGCCAGCAGCTTACAAGTGAACACCGGGGAGCTGTTTTTT. Its translation: CASSLQVNTGELFF.

The chain is built from TRBV6-2 or TRBV6-3 and TRBJ1-5; no clear D. CDR1 is MNHEY, CDR2 SVGEGT, per germline. V was cut by 2 bases and J by 3 bases, with 8 bases left in between. The CDR3 is made up of 14 amino acids. The DNA of the CDR3 is TGTGCCAGCAGTTACCTGGGGAACAATCAGCCCCAGCATTTT. Residues: CASSYLGNNQPQHF.

The chain uses TRBV6-2 or TRBV6-3 and TRBJ1-5, with 8 bases aligning to TRBD1. Trimming cost V 4 bases and J 6 bases; bases outside gene matches: 5. Per the germline V gene, CDR1 is MNHEY and CDR2 is SVGEGT. The CDR3 is made up of 14 amino acids. CDR3 coding DNA: TGTGCCAGCAGTTCAAACAGGGGGAGTCAGCCCCAGCATTTT. Translating gives CASSSNRGSQPQHF.

The chain joins TRBV6-5 to TRBJ2-2; D not certain. Germline lookup yields CDR1 MNHEY and CDR2 SVGAGI. V gave up 3 bases and J gave up 1 base, with 6 bases separating them. The CDR3 spans 14 residues. CDR3 amino acids: CASSYRENTGELFF. Here the CDR3 DNA reads TGTGCCAGCAGTTATCGAGAGAACACCGGGGAGCTGTTTTTT.

This clone was counted only a few times. The J gene is TRBJ2-2, the V gene TRBV7-2, with TRBD2 identical over 9 bases. Trimming removed 5 bases from V and 3 bases from J; junction bases left unmatched: 10. Germline V CDR1 and CDR2: SGHTA, FQGNSA. This CDR3 has 17 residues. The CDR3 sequence is CASSPYSGSSYTGELFF. DNA for the CDR3: TGTGCCAGCAGCCCCTATAGCGGGAGTTCATACACCGGGGAGCTGTTTTTT.

This clone was counted ten times or more. This chain joins TRBV15 and TRBJ2-7; the match to TRBD2 covers 7 bases. This CDR3 region has 20 residues. The germline V gene encodes CDR1 LNHNV and CDR2 YYDKDF (reference sequence). V shed 0 bases, J shed 1 base, and the junction held 18 bases outside the gene matches. CDR3 nucleotide sequence: TGTGCCACCAGCAGAGAAAAAACAGTAAAAGCGGGAATGGCGTCCTACGAGCAGTACTTC. This codes for CATSREKTVKAGMASYEQYF.

The genes are TRBV7-9 and TRBJ1-1; TRBD1 matches 7 bases. CDR3 length: 14 amino acids. CDR1 and CDR2 from the germline V gene are SEHNR and FQNEAQ (reference sequence). V shed 8 bases, J shed 1 base, and the junction held 7 bases outside the gene matches. The CDR3 loop is CASVSGGTNTEAFF. The CDR3 DNA reads TGTGCCAGCGTGTCAGGGGGGACGAACACTGAAGCTTTCTTT.

This chain connects TRBV11-2 to TRBJ2-1; D might be TRBD1 (7 bases). Germline CDR1 is SGHAT and CDR2 is FQNNGV. The germline V and J ends were trimmed by 5 bases and 6 bases, with 20 bases remaining between them. This CDR3 has 16 residues. The DNA for the CDR3 is TGTGCCAGCAGCCAACTGTTCAGGGGGGCGGGCAATGAGCAGTTCTTC. Its translation: CASSQLFRGAGNEQFF. Full variable domain (outside the CDR3, taken from reference TRBV11-2 and TRBJ2-1): EAGVAQSPRYKIIEKRQSVAFWCNPISGHATLYWYQQILGQGPKLLIQFQNNGVVDDSQLPKDRFSAERLKGVDSTLKIQPAKLEDSAVYLCASSQLFRGAGNEQFFGPGTRLTVL.

The chain combines TRBV7-2 with TRBJ2-3; no reliable D call. This CDR3 has 13 residues. Germline assignment: CDR1 SGHTA and CDR2 FQGNSA. With 4 bases removed from V and 2 bases from J, the gap between germline ends came to 7 bases. CDR3 loop: CASSSWATDTQYF. CDR3 in DNA: TGTGCCAGCAGCTCTTGGGCCACAGATACGCAGTATTTT.